This is a list of T cell receptor beta chains from one sample in a study of blood T cells in healthy people across ages. TCRdb fed the 5' RACE reads into MiXCR, producing one record per CDR3 protein. The repertoire has some 700,000 distinct CDR3 sequences, around 46% of them found once; the top ten carry 20% to 25%. The sample taken for sequencing was blood. The receptors come from a woman aged 60-75 years in good health. The CDR3 runs from the conserved cysteine through the conserved F or W. The D gene is left open where the match is weak. Some rows have no size entry. The others give once, few or many, or a class for an expanded clone.

TRBV7-2	NA	TRBJ1-1	NA	CASSLGGNMNTEAFF	TGTGCCAGCAGCTTAGGGGGGAACATGAACACTGAAGCTTTCTTT
TRBV7-2	NA	TRBJ1-6	NA	CASKKGLDSPLHF	TGTGCCAGCAAAAAGGGGTTGGATTCACCCCTCCACTTT
TRBV29-1	TRBD1	TRBJ1-2	once	CSVELDREPYGYTF	TGCAGCGTTGAATTGGACAGGGAACCCTATGGCTACACCTTC
TRBV9	TRBD1	TRBJ1-4	NA	CASSEGDRGNEKLFF	TGTGCCAGCAGCGAGGGGGACAGGGGAAATGAAAAACTGTTTTTT
TRBV6-5	NA	TRBJ1-4	NA	CASSYTSPGGEKLFF	TGTGCCAGCAGTTACACTAGCCCCGGGGGTGAAAAACTGTTTTTT
TRBV3-1	TRBD2	TRBJ2-5	few	CASLRGGQETQYF	TGTGCCAGTCTTCGGGGGGGCCAAGAGACCCAGTACTTC
TRBV4-2	NA	TRBJ2-5	few	CASSQDYGSIETQYF	TGTGCCAGCAGCCAAGATTATGGGTCAATAGAGACCCAGTACTTC
TRBV6-2/TRBV6-3	TRBD2	TRBJ2-7	NA	CASSYSGGSGRSYEQYF	TGTGCCAGCAGTTACTCGGGAGGTAGCGGGAGAAGCTACGAGCAGTACTTC
TRBV6-2/TRBV6-3	TRBD1	TRBJ2-7	NA	CASSDSGQGADEQYF	TGTGCCAGCAGTGATTCGGGACAGGGTGCCGACGAGCAGTACTTC
TRBV7-2	TRBD2	TRBJ2-5	NA	CASSTRAGGGETQYF	TGTGCCAGCAGCACCCGAGCGGGAGGGGGAGAGACCCAGTACTTC
TRBV29-1	TRBD1	TRBJ2-4	many	CSVRTGGRDIQYF	TGCAGCGTACGGACAGGGGGTCGGGACATTCAGTACTTC
TRBV6-2/TRBV6-3	TRBD1	TRBJ1-1	few	CASSQPQGSTEAFF	TGTGCCAGCAGCCAACCACAGGGGAGCACTGAAGCTTTCTTT
TRBV6-6	NA	TRBJ2-7	few	CASSDWGFYEQYF	TGTGCCAGCAGTGATTGGGGGTTCTACGAGCAGTACTTC
TRBV27	TRBD2	TRBJ2-2	NA	CASQQREVGELFF	TGTGCCAGCCAACAACGGGAGGTCGGGGAGCTGTTTTTT